This TCR beta chain was identified during a study of human T cells and chemical hapten exposure (dated by TCRdb to 2020 to 2023). Broadly, across the study: For sensitization, 2% DPC in acetone was applied to a roughly 2 cm by roughly 2 cm area of upper inner arm skin. Weekly therapeutic DPC doses were additionally applied to the scalp of patients throughout the roughly 25-week study period. Patch testing was done on the upper back using Finn chambers containing 0.01% DPC, and results were scored after 6 days according to International Contact Dermatitis Research Group standards. Most of the patients in the cohort were female, and the cohort covered alopecia areata with under or over 50% scalp involvement, alopecia totalis and alopecia universalis. Libraries were pooled for sequencing, and variation in per-sample TCR yields was attributed mainly to small differences in library volumes within the pool. The study tracked peripheral blood TCR repertoire changes in vivo during primary and secondary sensitization to the hapten diphenylcyclopropenone (DPC) in alopecia patients. Blood samples were taken from patients before sensitization (week 0) and then at 2, 6 and about 24 weeks after DPC sensitization. About 29 alopecia patients gave blood for TCR sequencing at one to four time points (pre-sensitization, 2, 6 and 24 weeks).

The full study reports these points: Compared with pre-sensitization or healthy control sets, expanded TCRs formed significantly more large CDR3 similarity clusters, which is consistent with antigen-driven responses. Because every patient had alopecia, a presumed autoimmune disease, the patients' immune response might differ from that of healthy individuals. DPC sensitization did not change how many TCRs were above 1 in 1000 frequency, and no evidence was found of alterations in global repertoire structure. After repeated subsampling, the strength of the expansion versus patch-test correlation and the threshold at which it became significant changed. A positive correlation was found between the number of PT1 expanded TCRs and patch test score, with significance reached at thresholds 8, 16 and 32 but not 4.

Counted from cysteine to phenylalanine, this CDR3 has 15 amino acids. Of the read, only the CDR3 DNA is kept; its 45 bases are in frame from base 1. The trim is 0 bases for V and 2 bases for J, with a gap of 9 bases between the germline ends. CDR1 and CDR2 were assigned from the germline V gene as MNHEY and SVGAGI. This clonotype has just a few counts. Its antigen is unknown. Base qualities are missing; no much larger clone stands one base away. The library was obtained by RACE. The sequencer was a NextSeq 500. Library preparation attached unique molecular identifiers to individual cDNA molecules for quantitative, reproducible TCR counting. Both TCR alpha and TCR beta chains were sequenced from each blood RNA sample. Under the source paper's analysis protocol: A median of roughly 100,000 TCRs per sample was observed, with a range of 23,224 to 690,600. V, J and CDR3 annotation of the TCR reads was carried out using the Decombinator software suite. For the PS versus PT1 abundance plots, all samples were subsampled to the same number of TCRs (28,000). Expanded TCRs were defined as absent before sensitization and observed at least eight times at the 2-week time point. In TCRdb, the public reads were trimmed at Q25 with fastp and aligned with MiXCR, with productive beta chains retained. A single entry per CDR3 protein holds the most common genes and DNA from its merged rows. These V and J calls derive from TCRdb rather than the authors' analysis. Counted in this sample were some 110,000 distinct CDR3 sequences; over 10% of them appeared once. The ten biggest clones cover 1.4% of the sample.

According to the study, the label for this sample's time point signals: patch test 1, 2 weeks after DPC sensitization. The intended sense of this specimen's treatment or condition label: therapeutic diphenylcyclopropenone sensitization with weekly scalp DPC. At each patch-test visit, blood was drawn before the patch test was applied. Patients were considered eligible if aged 18 to 70, diagnosed with alopecia and deemed suitable for DPC therapy, and patients were excluded if pregnant. Unfractionated whole blood was collected in Tempus Blood RNA tubes, and total RNA was extracted from that blood. The chain employs TRBV6-5 and TRBJ2-3, and TRBD2 may be the D gene, going by 6 matching bases. The source was whole blood, collected in connection with sensitization to the hapten diphenylcyclopropenone (DPC). The sequence derives from a woman between 45 and 65 years old with alopecia areata. Some clones in this sample may be carry-over from other donors' samples. In nucleotides, the sequence is TGTGCCAGCAGTTACTCTCCGGGAGCCACAGATACGCAGTATTTT. This yields the protein CASSYSPGATDTQYF.